The next 14 T cell receptor beta chains were all read from a single sample in a study of cytomegalovirus exposure and HLA in healthy donors. The study ran its PCR with 60 Vbeta and 13 Jbeta primers. Assay: immunoSEQ multiplex PCR; the TCRdb copy retains only in-frame clones and omits some. The sample records 140,000 to 150,000 clones, over 60% being singletons. The sample was PBMCs. Receptors were obtained from a man aged 40-49 years in good health and CMV-seropositive.

The rearrangement joins TRBV4-1 to TRBJ2-5; TRBD1 matches 12 bases. Germline loops: CDR1 MGHRA, CDR2 YSYEKL. The CDR3 extends over 18 amino acids. V trimming: 0 bases; J trimming: 5 bases; junction bases outside the gene matches: 10. This chain's CDR3 is CASSQETWDRGQEETQYF. The CDR3 DNA follows: TGCGCCAGCAGCCAAGAAACCTGGGACAGGGGGCAGGAGGAGACCCAGTACTTC.

The chain carries TRBV5-1 and TRBJ1-1; 10 nucleotides align to TRBD1. V lost 4 bases to trimming and J lost 4 bases; unmatched junction nucleotides: 7. CDR3 size: 15 residues. Germline CDR1 SGHRS, CDR2 YFSETQ. DNA of the CDR3: TGCGCCAGCAGCCCCGGGACAGGGGTTACCACTGAAGCTTTCTTT. It yields the protein CASSPGTGVTTEAFF.

The gene calls are TRBV29-1 and TRBJ2-3, with D perhaps matching TRBD2 (6 bases). The V gene's germline CDR1 is SQVTM and CDR2 ANQGSEA. The length of the CDR3 is 14 residues. The V gene lost 6 bases and the J gene lost 8 bases, with 21 bases spanning the gap. The CDR3 is CSVETGTPLGTQYF. CDR3 DNA: TGCAGCGTCGAGACCGGGACTCCTCTGGGTACGCAGTATTTT.

There are a few counts of this clone. The chain has TRBV4-1 and TRBJ1-6; the match to TRBD1 covers 7 bases. Per the germline V gene, CDR1 is MGHRA and CDR2 is YSYEKL. J gave up 4 bases and V 0 bases, and 15 bases lay outside the gene matches. The CDR3 is 20 amino acids. The CDR3 DNA reads as TGCGCCAGCAGCCAAGAGAGGGGAACAGGGGAAGCTTTATATAATTCACCCCTCCACTTT. Translating it yields CASSQERGTGEALYNSPLHF.

This clone was detected only once. One end of the junction is discordant with germline, which a read error may explain. Other nucleotide sequences from this sample produce the same CDR3. This chain connects TRBV27 to TRBJ2-1; TRBD2 matches 11 bases. The CDR3 sequence is 16 residues long. Germline V gene data show CDR1 as MNHEY and CDR2 as SMNVEV (reference sequence). CDR3 bases: TGCGCCAGCAGTTCGACTAGCGGGAACTCCTACAATGAGCAGTTCTTC. It translates to CASSSTSGNSYNEQFF.

The V gene is TRBV11-3, the J gene TRBJ1-1; TRBD1 might be the D (5 bases). Germline CDR1 is SGHNT and CDR2 is YENEEA. The length of the CDR3 is 16 residues. V lost 1 base and J 1 base, leaving 13 bases between the germline ends. CDR3 amino acids: CASSLGLAGPNTEAFF. Here the CDR3 DNA reads TGTGCCAGCAGCTTAGGACTGGCGGGGCCGAACACTGAAGCTTTCTTT.

The chain is built from TRBV12-5 and TRBJ2-2, with 7 bases that match TRBD2. Germline loops: CDR1 LGHNT, CDR2 FRNRAP. V shed 8 bases and J 2 bases; nucleotides not matched to a gene: 5. This CDR3 is built from 14 residues. The CDR3 DNA sequence: TGTGCTAGTACCGGGACTATTAACACCGGGGAGCTGTTTTTT. Protein sequence: CASTGTINTGELFF.

The chain is built from TRBV2 and TRBJ1-6; 9 bases are a match to TRBD1. CDR1 is SNHLY and CDR2 is FYNNEI in the germline V gene. CDR3 length: 13 amino acids. J gave up 5 bases and V 9 bases, and 2 bases lay outside the gene matches. DNA of the CDR3: TGTGCCAGGGGACAGGGCAATAATTCACCCCTCCACTTT. It translates to CARGQGNNSPLHF.

The V call is TRBV19, the J call TRBJ1-1; D remains ambiguous. This CDR3 is 10 amino acids long. Per germline, CDR1 LNHDA and CDR2 SQIVND (reference sequence). CDR3 region: CAVGEPEAFF. CDR3 nucleotides: TGTGCTGTTGGGGAGCCTGAAGCTTTCTTT.

The chain recombines TRBV7-3 with TRBJ2-1, with 11 bases fitting TRBD2. Per the germline V gene, CDR1 is SGHTA and CDR2 is FQGTGA. Losses at the gene ends were 5 bases for V and 4 bases for J; bases not matched to a gene: 4. This CDR3 is built from 15 residues. CDR3 amino acids: CASSPRLAGYNEQFF. The DNA for the CDR3 is TGTGCCAGCAGCCCCCGACTAGCGGGGTACAATGAGCAGTTCTTC. Complete variable domain (other parts from reference TRBV7-3 and TRBJ2-1): GAGVSQTPSNKVTEKGKYVELRCDPISGHTALYWYRQSLGQGPEFLIYFQGTGAADDSGLPNDRFFAVRPEGSVSTLKIQRTERGDSAVYLCASSPRLAGYNEQFFGPGTRLTVL.

V usage is TRBV6-5 and J usage is TRBJ2-7, with 7 bases matching TRBD1. V lost 0 bases, J lost 0 bases, and 5 bases stayed unmatched. The CDR3 runs 16 residues. The germline CDR1 and CDR2 sequences are MNHEY and SVGAGI. In DNA, the CDR3 is TGTGCCAGCAGTTACTCTACAGGGGAGCGCTCCTACGAGCAGTACTTC. As protein: CASSYSTGERSYEQYF.

J is TRBJ2-1 and V is TRBV4-1; 7 nucleotides match TRBD2. Germline CDR1 reads MGHRA; CDR2 reads YSYEKL. Losses at the gene ends were 4 bases for V and 6 bases for J; bases not matched to a gene: 12. This CDR3 region has 16 residues. Here the CDR3 DNA reads TGCGCCAGCAGCCTCATACGGGCAGCGGGGATCAATGAGCAGTTCTTC. Translated, it gives CASSLIRAAGINEQFF.

The chain joins TRBV18 to TRBJ2-1; 15 positions agree with TRBD2. Germline V gene data show CDR1 as KGHSH and CDR2 as LQKENI. Germline trimming cut 5 bases from V and 4 bases from J; bases unmatched to any gene: 9. The length of the CDR3 is 18 residues. CDR3 DNA sequence: TGTGCCAGCTCATCCCGGACTAGCGGGAGGGGAGGTTACAATGAGCAGTTCTTC. It is translated as CASSSRTSGRGGYNEQFF.

This clone was observed once. V and J are TRBV6-6 and TRBJ2-7, with TRBD2 identical over 11 bases. Germline V gene lookup returns CDR1 MNHNY and CDR2 SVGAGI (reference sequence). This CDR3 contains 16 residues. V shed 2 bases, J shed 6 bases, and the junction held 9 bases outside the gene matches. The CDR3: CASSYPLLAGDVEQYF. CDR3 sequence (DNA): TGTGCCAGCAGTTACCCATTACTAGCGGGAGACGTCGAGCAGTACTTC.